These T cell receptor beta chains were read from a single sample in a study of immune heterogeneity within non-small cell lung tumors. TCRdb re-analysed the multiplex PCR reads in MiXCR, keeping a single row per CDR3 protein. The sample records approximately 9,600 distinct CDR3 sequences, more than 25% being singletons. Sequences were obtained from lung tumor tissue. The source is a woman in her forties or fifties with non-small cell lung cancer. CDR3s include the opening cysteine and the closing phenylalanine or tryptophan. A D gene is named only where the DNA matches it firmly. Clone size is given for some rows only: seen once, a few or many times, or a class if the clone is expanded.

abundance	d_gene	v_gene	j_gene	CDR3aa	CDR3nt
-	-	TRBV10-3	TRBJ2-7	CAISEIRGNEQYF	TGTGCCATCAGTGAGATAAGGGGCAACGAGCAGTACTTC
many	-	TRBV6-5	TRBJ1-6	CASSYRTGLHF	TGTGCCAGCAGTTACAGGACCGGGTTACACTTT
many	TRBD1	TRBV12-3/TRBV12-4	TRBJ1-4	CASSRDRVGEKLFF	TGTGCCAGCAGCCGGGACAGGGTGGGGGAAAAACTGTTTTTT
-	-	TRBV7-9	TRBJ1-4	CASEERFNEKLFF	TGTGCCAGCGAGGAGAGGTTTAATGAAAAACTGTTTTTT
medium-sized	TRBD1	TRBV20-1	TRBJ2-7	CSASQTGSHEQYF	TGCAGTGCTAGCCAGACAGGGTCCCACGAGCAGTACTTC
many	-	TRBV20-1	TRBJ1-1	CSYQPSAEAFF	TGCAGTTACCAACCTTCGGCTGAAGCTTTCTTT
many	-	TRBV28	TRBJ1-2	CASRSSFYGYTF	TGTGCCAGCCGGAGTTCCTTCTATGGCTACACCTTC
-	TRBD1	TRBV28	TRBJ1-1	CASSQGAPGTEAFF	TGTGCCAGCAGTCAGGGGGCGCCGGGAACTGAAGCTTTCTTT
medium-sized	-	TRBV11-3	TRBJ1-4	CASSFALDEKLFF	TGTGCCAGCAGCTTCGCGTTAGATGAAAAACTGTTTTTT
few	-	TRBV3-1	TRBJ1-4	CSSSQVAGRQNEKLFF	TGTTCCAGCAGCCAAGTTGCGGGACGGCAAAATGAAAAACTGTTTTTT
many	-	TRBV6-1	TRBJ1-1	CASSRSMNTEAFF	TGTGCCAGCAGCAGATCTATGAACACTGAAGCTTTCTTT
many	-	TRBV20-1	TRBJ2-2	CSARTPGGANTGELFF	TGCAGTGCTAGAACACCGGGTGGGGCGAACACCGGGGAGCTGTTTTTT
medium-sized	TRBD1	TRBV5-1	TRBJ2-1	CASSLRPGQGNNEQFF	TGCGCCAGCAGCCTCCGACCCGGACAGGGGAACAATGAGCAGTTCTTC
many	TRBD1	TRBV6-1	TRBJ1-2	CASSQGQGAYGYTF	TGTGCCAGCAGCCAGGGACAGGGCGCCTATGGCTACACCTTC
many	TRBD1	TRBV24-1	TRBJ2-1	CATSDFDRGRGDEQFF	TGTGCCACCAGTGATTTTGACAGGGGTCGCGGGGATGAGCAGTTCTTC
many	-	TRBV5-6	TRBJ1-2	CASSVGLYGYTF	TGTGCCAGCAGCGTGGGACTCTATGGCTACACCTTC
many	-	TRBV27	TRBJ2-7	CASSLGWVNSPYEQYF	TGTGCCAGCAGTTTAGGTTGGGTAAACAGCCCCTACGAGCAGTACTTC
-	TRBD1	TRBV28	TRBJ1-5	CASSSQGNQPQHF	TGTGCCAGCAGTTCACAGGGGAATCAGCCCCAGCATTTT
-	-	TRBV13	TRBJ2-5	CASSFPSETQYF	TGTGCCAGCAGCTTTCCCTCGGAGACCCAGTACTTC
medium-sized	-	TRBV4-1	TRBJ1-1	CASSPIQGVSTEAFF	TGCGCCAGCAGCCCAATACAGGGAGTGTCCACTGAAGCTTTCTTT
once	TRBD1	TRBV6-2/TRBV6-3	TRBJ2-5	CASSALQGARETQYF	TGTGCCAGCAGTGCACTACAGGGGGCTCGGGAGACCCAGTACTTC
many	-	TRBV12-3/TRBV12-4	TRBJ2-1	CASSLVGTAYNEQFF	TGTGCCAGCAGTTTAGTAGGGACGGCCTACAATGAGCAGTTCTTC
-	-	TRBV5-8	TRBJ2-5	CASRESFRTLQETQYF	TGTGCCAGCAGGGAGAGCTTCAGGACGCTCCAAGAGACCCAGTACTTC
many	TRBD2	TRBV20-1	TRBJ2-3	CSLFRATSGDTDTQYF	TGCAGCCTGTTCAGGGCGACTAGCGGAGACACAGATACGCAGTATTTT
-	TRBD2	TRBV5-6	TRBJ2-5	CASSYGGGQETQYF	TGTGCCAGCAGCTATGGGGGAGGGCAAGAGACCCAGTACTTC
-	TRBD1	TRBV19	TRBJ1-2	CASSIGQASLYGYNF	TGTGCCAGTAGTATTGGACAGGCGAGCTTGTATGGCTACAACTTC
many	TRBD1	TRBV6-1	TRBJ1-4	CASRDRGRDGEKLFF	TGTGCCAGCAGAGACAGGGGGCGGGATGGTGAAAAACTGTTTTTT
many	-	TRBV5-8	TRBJ1-1	CASSFAGRGVTEAFF	TGTGCCAGCAGCTTCGCGGGCAGGGGTGTCACTGAAGCTTTCTTT
medium-sized	TRBD1	TRBV30	TRBJ1-6	CAWNRGGGSPLHF	TGTGCCTGGAACAGGGGCGGTGGTTCACCCCTCCACTTT
-	-	TRBV28	TRBJ2-3	CASRPGQYTDTQYF	TGTGCCAGCAGGCCCGGACAGTACACAGATACGCAGTATTTT
many	-	TRBV9	TRBJ2-5	CASSARGGQETQYF	TGTGCCAGCAGCGCCAGGGGCGGTCAAGAGACCCAGTACTTC
-	TRBD2	TRBV5-6	TRBJ2-7	CASSITLAGGPGGYEHYF	TGTGCCAGCAGCATAACTCTAGCGGGGGGACCGGGTGGATACGAGCATTACTTC
medium-sized	-	TRBV18	TRBJ2-7	CASSRTNYEQYF	TGTGCCAGCTCAAGGACTAACTACGAGCAGTACTTC
many	TRBD1	TRBV20-1	TRBJ2-7	CSVDSDRGLYEQYF	TGCAGTGTCGACTCGGACAGGGGGCTATACGAGCAGTACTTC
-	-	TRBV5-1	TRBJ2-3	CASSLLGSSTDTQYF	TGCGCCAGCAGCCTTCTCGGCTCTAGCACAGATACGCAGTATTTT
medium-sized	-	TRBV11-2	TRBJ1-1	CASSQTQNTEAFF	TGTGCCAGCAGCCAGACGCAGAACACTGAAGCTTTCTTT
many	-	TRBV13	TRBJ2-3	CASSLALPTTFGGEYTDTQYF	TGTGCCAGCAGCTTAGCCTTACCCACGACATTTGGCGGGGAATACACAGATACGCAGTATTTT
-	TRBD2	TRBV10-2	TRBJ2-7	CASSESRLAGSEQYF	TGCGCCAGCAGTGAGTCACGACTAGCGGGAAGCGAGCAGTACTTC
many	-	TRBV10-2	TRBJ1-2	CASSASDRWNPNYGYTF	TGCGCCAGCAGTGCCTCGGACCGATGGAACCCTAACTATGGCTACACCTTC
many	-	TRBV6-2/TRBV6-3	TRBJ2-7	CASSYVLGDKSYEQYF	TGTGCCAGCAGTTACGTGCTTGGGGACAAATCCTACGAGCAGTACTTC
-	-	TRBV5-4	TRBJ1-3	CASSAHGGSGNTIYF	TGTGCCAGCAGCGCCCATGGGGGGTCTGGAAACACCATATATTTT
few	TRBD2	TRBV6-1	TRBJ2-7	CAGSVAAGGYEQYF	TGTGCCGGCAGTGTAGCCGCCGGGGGGTACGAGCAGTACTTC
few	-	TRBV6-1	TRBJ1-6	CASSEQRNSHLHF	TGTGCCAGCAGTGAGCAAAGGAATTCACACCTCCACTTT
-	TRBD1	TRBV5-1	TRBJ1-6	CASSQGEGNSTFHF	TGCGCCAGCAGCCAGGGGGAAGGTAATTCAACCTTCCACTTT
large	-	TRBV30	TRBJ2-5	CAWSGGAGTQYF	TGTGCCTGGAGTGGAGGGGCAGGGACCCAGTACTTC
many	-	TRBV18	TRBJ1-1	CASSPSGMAEAFF	TGTGCCAGCTCACCATCAGGGATGGCTGAAGCTTTCTTT
many	TRBD1	TRBV30	TRBJ1-1	CAWSSWTGKNTEAFF	TGTGCCTGGAGTTCATGGACAGGGAAGAACACTGAAGCTTTCTTT
few	-	TRBV6-4	TRBJ1-2	CASSESHGYGYTF	TGTGCCAGCAGTGAAAGCCACGGCTATGGCTACACCTTC
many	TRBD2	TRBV19	TRBJ2-1	CASSPGITGGDEQFF	TGTGCCAGCAGTCCCGGAATCACGGGGGGGGATGAGCAGTTCTTC
-	-	TRBV28	TRBJ1-5	CASSSGEGNNQPQHF	TGTGCCAGCAGTTCCGGAGAAGGGAACAATCAGCCCCAGCATTTT
medium-sized	-	TRBV28	TRBJ1-3	CASSLGQSSGNTIYF	TGTGCCAGCAGTCTGGGACAATCCTCTGGAAACACCATATATTTT
many	-	TRBV15	TRBJ1-4	CATSSMGAREKLFF	TGTGCCACCAGCAGTATGGGGGCACGGGAAAAACTGTTTTTT
once	-	TRBV29-1	TRBJ2-3	CSVEEGLDRDTQYF	TGCAGCGTTGAAGAGGGATTAGACAGAGATACGCAGTATTTT
-	TRBD1	TRBV29-1	TRBJ2-7	CSVALGTGIYEQYF	TGCAGCGTGGCCCTCGGGACAGGGATCTACGAGCAGTACTTC
medium-sized	-	TRBV28	TRBJ2-2	CASSPTDYTGELFF	TGTGCCAGCAGTCCGACGGACTACACCGGGGAGCTGTTTTTT
large	TRBD2	TRBV20-1	TRBJ2-7	CSAKGLTPYEQYF	TGCAGTGCCAAGGGACTAACTCCCTACGAGCAGTACTTC
many	-	TRBV12-3/TRBV12-4	TRBJ1-2	CATWGAGYTF	TGTGCCACCTGGGGGGCTGGCTACACCTTC